A selection of T cell receptor beta chains follows, all from one sample in a study of blood T cell repertoires in COVID-19. TCRdb's copy holds only in-frame clones and misses some; the assay was immunoSEQ multiplex PCR. The sample shows about 200,000 clones, about 87% of them seen only once. Sequencing was carried out using peripheral blood. The receptors come from a man aged 60-69 years who had recovered from COVID-19. The CDR3 runs from the conserved cysteine through the conserved F or W. The D gene is left open where the match is weak. Size is stated for part of the rows, as once, few or many counts, or as a class when the clone is expanded.

V gene	clone size	D gene	J gene	CDR3 protein	CDR3 DNA
TRBV7-3	.	.	TRBJ2-1	CASSSTDRPNEQFF	TGTGCCAGCAGCTCGACGGACAGACCCAATGAGCAGTTCTTC
TRBV10-2	.	TRBD2	TRBJ2-1	CASSEGLAGEGPNEQFF	TGCGCCAGCAGTGAGGGACTAGCGGGAGAGGGGCCAAATGAGCAGTTCTTC
TRBV28	once	TRBD2	TRBJ2-7	CASSPGTSGYYEQYF	TGTGCCAGCAGCCCTGGGACTAGCGGGTACTACGAGCAGTACTTC
TRBV7-9	.	.	TRBJ2-1	CASSLQQGRYNEQFF	TGTGCCAGCAGCTTACAACAGGGACGGTACAATGAGCAGTTCTTC
TRBV24-1	few	.	TRBJ2-3	CATSDLGEPDTQYF	TGTGCCACCAGTGATTTAGGGGAACCAGATACGCAGTATTTT
TRBV7-9	.	TRBD1	TRBJ2-7	CASSPPGGPAYEQYF	TGTGCCAGCAGCCCCCCAGGGGGCCCAGCCTACGAGCAGTACTTC
TRBV7-9	.	TRBD2	TRBJ2-1	CTGGGHYNEQFF	TGTACAGGCGGGGGGCATTACAATGAGCAGTTCTTC
TRBV24-1	.	.	TRBJ2-2	CATSEFSDDTGELFF	TGTGCCACCAGTGAGTTTAGCGATGACACCGGGGAGCTGTTTTTT
TRBV7-6	few	TRBD1	TRBJ1-5	CASSAGTGEDQPQHF	TGTGCCAGCAGCGCAGGGACAGGGGAGGATCAGCCCCAGCATTTT
TRBV7-8	.	TRBD2	TRBJ2-3	CASSLGGGRAPARDTQYF	TGTGCCAGCAGCTTAGGGGGGGGAAGGGCCCCGGCCCGAGATACGCAGTATTTT
TRBV7-9	.	.	TRBJ2-6	CASSLGAGGSGANVLTF	TGTGCCAGCAGCTTAGGAGCTGGAGGTTCTGGGGCCAACGTCCTGACTTTC
TRBV14	.	.	TRBJ1-1	CASSLGVSTEAFF	TGTGCCAGCAGCCTAGGGGTGTCCACTGAAGCTTTCTTT